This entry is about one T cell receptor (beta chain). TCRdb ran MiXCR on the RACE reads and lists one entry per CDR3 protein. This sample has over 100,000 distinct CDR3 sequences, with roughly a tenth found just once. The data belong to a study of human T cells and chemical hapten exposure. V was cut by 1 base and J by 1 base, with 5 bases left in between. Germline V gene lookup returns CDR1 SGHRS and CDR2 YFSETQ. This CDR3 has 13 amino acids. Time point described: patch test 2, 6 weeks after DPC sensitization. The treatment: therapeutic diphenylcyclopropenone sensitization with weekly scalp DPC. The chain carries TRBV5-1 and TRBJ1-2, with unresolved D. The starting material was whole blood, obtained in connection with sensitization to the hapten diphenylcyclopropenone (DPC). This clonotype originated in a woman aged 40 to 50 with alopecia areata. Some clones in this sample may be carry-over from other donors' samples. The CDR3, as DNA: TGCGCCAGCAGCTTGAACCTTAACTATGGCTACACCTTC. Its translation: CASSLNLNYGYTF.